This T cell receptor (beta chain) was captured in a study of cytomegalovirus exposure and HLA in healthy donors. Findings and limits, study-wide: According to the study, around 180 TCR beta chains were cytomegalovirus-associated.

PCR was performed using 60 Vbeta and 13 Jbeta primers. In the source study's methods: Later, 65 million to 90 million unique TCR beta chains were counted in an analysis, and some 11 million of them were shared. Sequencing was performed with immunoSEQ multiplex PCR; in TCRdb, only in-frame clones are kept and a portion is missing. For V, J and clone size, that table is used; D and trimming come from the DNA. The table includes 90,000 to 140,000 clones, 76% detected once. This clone was picked up one time. Its matching antigen is unknown. The J segment lost 15 bases and the V segment lost 4 bases, leaving 9 bases of the junction unmatched. Germline CDR1 and CDR2: GTSNPN and SVGIG (reference sequence). The CDR3 has 13 amino acids.

V and J are TRBV30 and TRBJ2-6; 10 positions match TRBD1. The sequence came from a man between 35 and 55 years old in good health and CMV-seropositive. The sequenced material came from PBMCs. CDR3 in DNA: TGTGCCTGGACCCGGGACAGGGGCAGACGCCTGACTTTC. Translated, it gives CAWTRDRGRRLTF. Drawing the rest from reference TRBV30 and TRBJ2-6, the complete variable domain is SQTIHQWPATLVQPVGSPLSLECTVEGTSNPNLYWYRQAAGRGLQLLFYSVGIGQISSEVPQNLSASRPQDRQFILSSKKLLLSDSGFYLCAWTRDRGRRLTFGAGSRLTVL.